This TCR beta chain was sequenced during a study of T-cell memory formation after mild COVID-19. Germline values: CDR1 SEHNR, CDR2 FQNEAQ (reference sequence). V was clipped by 0 bases and J by 8 bases; unmatched bases: 0. This CDR3 has 12 amino acids. TCRdb reanalysed the 5' RACE reads using MiXCR and keeps one entry per CDR3 protein. The sample holds 200,000 to 250,000 distinct CDR3 sequences; approximately 15% are singletons and the top ten take less than 2.5%. In this sample, this clonotype turned up once. This sequence was found in an adult woman who had mild COVID-19 (a few samples of this study predate the infection). Cell type and time point are not known. The rearrangement links TRBV7-9 to TRBJ1-1; TRBD1 matches 7 bases. Sequencing was done on a sample of PBMCs or a T cell subset sorted from them (not recorded which). The CDR3 here is CASSLATGEAFF. DNA of the CDR3: TGTGCCAGCAGCTTAGCGACAGGGGAAGCTTTCTTT. Full variable domain (rest looked up from reference TRBV7-9 and TRBJ1-1): DTGVSQNPRHKITKRGQNVTFRCDPISEHNRLYWYRQTLGQGPEFLTYFQNEAQLEKSRLLSDRFSAERPKGSFSTLEIQRTEQGDSAMYLCASSLATGEAFFGQGTRLTVV.